Listed below are T cell receptor beta chains from one sample, sequenced in a study of blood T cells in healthy people across ages. TCRdb independently ran MiXCR on the 5' RACE reads; one entry per CDR3 protein. The sample lists about 670,000 distinct CDR3 sequences; roughly 41% were seen once. Sequencing used blood. The receptor set was obtained from an elderly man in good health. Each CDR3 is given with its conserved first and last residue. A D gene is named only where the DNA matches it firmly. Clone size is stated in some rows and not others, as once, few, many or a class when expanded.

DNA	CDR3	size	J	V	D
TGTGCTAGTGGTGCAGGGGCTGGCACAGATACGCAGTATTTT	CASGAGAGTDTQYF	-	TRBJ2-3	TRBV12-5	-
TGTGCCAGCAGCAAAGGGGCCCAGAGCATAAAAAATGAGCAGTACTTC	CASSKGAQSIKNEQYF	few	TRBJ2-7	TRBV21-1	-
TGTGCCAGCAGCCGGGAGGGTGGAGAGACCCAGTACTTC	CASSREGGETQYF	many	TRBJ2-5	TRBV7-3	TRBD2
TGCAGCTTTAGCGGGGTGGGAGATACGCAGTATTTT	CSFSGVGDTQYF	few	TRBJ2-3	TRBV29-1	TRBD2
TGTGCCAGCAGCTGGAACAGGGGTAGCTCCTACAATGAGCAGTTCTTC	CASSWNRGSSYNEQFF	-	TRBJ2-1	TRBV7-6	TRBD1
TGTGCCACCAGCAGAGAGGGTCAGGGAAACTATGGCTACACCTTC	CATSREGQGNYGYTF	few	TRBJ1-2	TRBV15	-
TGCAGTGCTGGGGACGTCTACAATGAGCAGTTCTTC	CSAGDVYNEQFF	few	TRBJ2-1	TRBV20-1	-
TGCAGTGCTAGAGATCGTGCTACCGGTGGGGATGAGCAGTACTTC	CSARDRATGGDEQYF	-	TRBJ2-5	TRBV20-1	-
TGTGCCATCAGTGAGTCAGGACTAGCAGACCAAGAGACCCAGTACTTC	CAISESGLADQETQYF	-	TRBJ2-5	TRBV10-3	TRBD2
TGCAGTGCCGCAGGGCAGGGGGCGTTGAGGGAAACTGAAGCTTTCTTT	CSAAGQGALRETEAFF	few	TRBJ1-1	TRBV20-1	TRBD1
TGCGCCAGCAGCCAAGGCCCGGGACAAGGCTATGGCTACACCTTC	CASSQGPGQGYGYTF	few	TRBJ1-2	TRBV4-3	-
TGTGCCAGCAGTTGGGCCCCGACAGGGGGCGAGACCCAGTACTTC	CASSWAPTGGETQYF	many	TRBJ2-5	TRBV12-3/TRBV12-4	TRBD1
TGTGCCAGCAGTTACTCGTTGCACCCGGGCCTCTTCTCCGGGCTGTACTTC	CASSYSLHPGLFSGLYF	-	TRBJ2-7	TRBV6-2/TRBV6-3	-
TGCAGCCAAGTACTCAGGGGGCTCGGTGGCTACACCTTC	CSQVLRGLGGYTF	few	TRBJ1-2	TRBV20-1	TRBD1
TGTGCCAGCAGTGAACGAGCGGGGGGCAGCACAGATACGCAGTATTTT	CASSERAGGSTDTQYF	few	TRBJ2-3	TRBV6-4	TRBD2
TGTGCCAGCAGCTTGCAAGGAGGGCATGAGCAGTTCTTC	CASSLQGGHEQFF	-	TRBJ2-1	TRBV5-5	-
TGCGCCAGCACAGACCCACAGGGGAGGGGCACTGAAGCTTTCTTT	CASTDPQGRGTEAFF	few	TRBJ1-1	TRBV5-1	TRBD1
TGTGCCAGCAGTTTACGGGAGGGATTTGAGACCCAGTACTTC	CASSLREGFETQYF	-	TRBJ2-5	TRBV28	TRBD2
TGTGCCAGCACCGATGGGGGGCGGTCCTACGAGCAGTACTTC	CASTDGGRSYEQYF	-	TRBJ2-7	TRBV28	-
TGCAGCGTTGAAGGGGGACAGGGAAACGGCTACACCTTC	CSVEGGQGNGYTF	-	TRBJ1-2	TRBV29-1	TRBD1
TGCAGTGCTATCTCCGGGACAGAAAGATCTTCATCATCTCGCGACGGCTACACCTTC	CSAISGTERSSSSRDGYTF	-	TRBJ1-2	TRBV20-1	TRBD1
TGCGCCAGCAGCTTGGATGGGGACAGTAGCAATCAGCCCCAGCATTTT	CASSLDGDSSNQPQHF	few	TRBJ1-5	TRBV5-1	TRBD1
TGTGCCTGGAGTGTCAGGGGGCAAAGAAGGCAGTACTTC	CAWSVRGQRRQYF	many	TRBJ2-5	TRBV30	TRBD1
TGTGCCAGCAGCTCTACAGGGGGCAAGAACACTGAAGCTTTCTTT	CASSSTGGKNTEAFF	-	TRBJ1-1	TRBV7-2	TRBD1
TGTGCCAGCAGTGGCAGGGGGCCCCTGAACACTGAAGCTTTCTTT	CASSGRGPLNTEAFF	-	TRBJ1-1	TRBV12-3/TRBV12-4	TRBD1
TGCAGTGCTAGGGTCTTAGCGGGAGCGTACGAGCAGTACTTC	CSARVLAGAYEQYF	-	TRBJ2-7	TRBV20-1	TRBD2
TGTGCCAGCAGCGCCCGGTCGGGGCAATTGAATGAAAAACTGTTTTTT	CASSARSGQLNEKLFF	-	TRBJ1-4	TRBV9	-
TGTGCCAGCAGCTTAGCGGGGGTCAGGGAATCCTACAATGAGCAGTACTTC	CASSLAGVRESYNEQYF	-	TRBJ2-7	TRBV7-9	-
TGCGCCAGCAGCTTGGGGGGACAGAATCAAGAGACCCAGTACTTC	CASSLGGQNQETQYF	few	TRBJ2-5	TRBV5-1	TRBD1
TGTGCCAGCTCACCACCTTCCGGGAACTACGAGCAGTACTTC	CASSPPSGNYEQYF	few	TRBJ2-7	TRBV18	-
TGTGCCAGCAAGGGCCGAGTCCTCTACTACGAGCAGTACTTC	CASKGRVLYYEQYF	few	TRBJ2-7	TRBV6-2/TRBV6-3	-
TGCAGTGCTAGTGGACTAGCGGGGGGGTTTTACAATGAGCAGTACTTC	CSASGLAGGFYNEQYF	-	TRBJ2-7	TRBV20-1	TRBD2
TGTGCCAGCAGCGCCTCTGCTAGCGCCCGCACAGATACGCAGTATTTT	CASSASASARTDTQYF	-	TRBJ2-3	TRBV25-1	-
TGTGCCAGCAGCCGAGATGGACTAGCGTTGAACAATGAGCAGTTCTTC	CASSRDGLALNNEQFF	few	TRBJ2-1	TRBV7-2	TRBD2